The clone carrying this TCR beta chain was picked up one time. Its antigen is not identified. The data were taken from a study of cytomegalovirus exposure and HLA in healthy donors. Study findings and constraints: Several top significant clusters appeared, in a later analysis, to be linked to common viral pathogens.

The study ran its PCR with 60 Vbeta and 13 Jbeta primers. Profiling relied on immunoSEQ multiplex PCR, and the TCRdb table lists in-frame clones only, not all of them. The sample comprises 200,000 or so clones, roughly 90% of which are singletons, and approximately 0.23% rests with the top ten. This CDR3 comprises 16 residues. The V and J ends lost 4 bases and 5 bases, in that order; junction bases with no gene match: 10. In germline, CDR1 is SGHRS, CDR2 YFSETQ. The sequence was collected from a girl in the first two years of life in good health and CMV-seronegative. The sequencing input was PBMCs. V and J are TRBV5-1 and TRBJ2-7; 12 bases are shared with TRBD2. CDR3 protein: CASSLHRTSGNNEQYF. Here the CDR3 DNA reads TGCGCCAGCAGCCTACACCGGACTAGCGGGAACAACGAGCAGTACTTC. Using reference TRBV5-1 and TRBJ2-7 for the parts outside the CDR3, the full variable domain is KAGVTQTPRYLIKTRGQQVTLSCSPISGHRSVSWYQQTPGQGLQFLFEYFSETQRNKGNFPGRFSGRQFSNSRSEMNVSTLELGDSALYLCASSLHRTSGNNEQYFGPGTRLTVT.